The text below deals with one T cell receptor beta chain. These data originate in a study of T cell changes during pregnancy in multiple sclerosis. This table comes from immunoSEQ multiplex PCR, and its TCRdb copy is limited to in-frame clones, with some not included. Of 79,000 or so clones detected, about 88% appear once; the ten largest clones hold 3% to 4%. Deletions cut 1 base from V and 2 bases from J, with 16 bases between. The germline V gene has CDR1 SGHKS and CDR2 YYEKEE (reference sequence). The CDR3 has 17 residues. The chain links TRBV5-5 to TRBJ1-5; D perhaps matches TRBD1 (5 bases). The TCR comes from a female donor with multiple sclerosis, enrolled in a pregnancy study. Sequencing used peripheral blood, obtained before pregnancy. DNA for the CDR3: TGTGCCAGCAGCTTGCTAGTCAGGGCGGCCGGCAATCAGCCCCAGCATTTT. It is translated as CASSLLVRAAGNQPQHF.